Shown below are 27 T cell receptor beta chains from a single sample sequenced in a study of Graves' ophthalmopathy and Graves' hyperthyroidism. Investigators amplified TCR beta CDR3 regions from RNA transcripts. A first-round RT-PCR used HTBI primers, followed by a second-round multiplex PCR. In TCRdb, the multiplex PCR reads were re-called with MiXCR into one record per CDR3 protein. The repertoire holds about 480,000 distinct CDR3 sequences, with roughly an eighth as singletons. The sample was blood. Receptors originate from a woman aged 25-40 years with Graves' ophthalmopathy.

In its sample, this clonotype was seen many times. The CDR3 protein is CASSLMGATYEQYF. CDR3 sequence (DNA): TGTGCCAGCAGTTTAATGGGGGCAACCTACGAGCAGTACTTC. V and J are TRBV27 and TRBJ2-7, with a possible D match to TRBD1 (6 bases). CDR3 length: 14 residues. Germline assignment: CDR1 MNHEY and CDR2 SMNVEV (reference sequence). Trimming removed 2 bases at V and 2 bases at J, with 10 bases between.

In its sample, this clonotype was seen many times. V is TRBV6-1 and J is TRBJ1-1; D not resolved. Germline values: CDR1 MNHNS, CDR2 SASEGT. With 5 bases removed from V and 11 bases from J, the gap between germline ends came to 6 bases. The CDR3 sequence is 9 residues long. CDR3 sequence (DNA): TGTGCCAGCAGTTACCCCGCTTTCTTT. Translation gives CASSYPAFF.

This clonotype was observed many times. This chain connects TRBV27 to TRBJ1-5; 9 bases agree with TRBD1. The germline CDR1 and CDR2 sequences are MNHEY and SMNVEV (reference sequence). Trimming removed 5 bases from V and 0 bases from J; junction bases left unmatched: 5. CDR3 length equals 16 residues. This CDR3 is CASSRQGGYSNQPQHF. CDR3 nucleotide sequence: TGTGCCAGCAGTCGACAGGGGGGTTATAGCAATCAGCCCCAGCATTTT.

This clonotype was seen many times. This chain joins TRBV12-3 or TRBV12-4 and TRBJ2-5; 11 bases fit TRBD2. The V segment lost 6 bases and the J segment 1 base; nucleotides outside the gene matches: 7. CDR3 length: 16 residues. CDR3 nucleotides: TGTGCCAGCAGCTCCGGGACTAGCGGCAGCCAAGAGACCCAGTACTTC. Amino acids: CASSSGTSGSQETQYF.

The chain combines TRBV12-3 or TRBV12-4 with TRBJ2-7, with 14 nucleotides matching TRBD2. This CDR3 region has 15 residues. After removal of 7 bases from V and 4 bases from J, the junction contained 6 bases not matched to a gene. As DNA, the CDR3 is TGTGCCAGCACCTTGGGACTAGCGGGAGAATACGAGCAGTACTTC. It is translated as CASTLGLAGEYEQYF.

This clonotype was counted many times. The rearrangement links TRBV12-3 or TRBV12-4 to TRBJ2-5; D ambiguous. This CDR3 spans 15 amino acids. Trimming shortened V by 3 bases and J by 1 base, and 12 bases separated the two germline ends. CDR3 sequence: CASSLDFASQETQYF. The CDR3 DNA is TGTGCCAGCAGTTTGGATTTTGCGTCCCAAGAGACCCAGTACTTC.

In this sample, this clonotype turned up a few times. This may arise from a read error, as a much more abundant clone is one base away. The chain carries TRBV24-1 and TRBJ2-7; weak D call: TRBD2 (5 bases). The CDR3 covers 14 residues. The germline V gene has CDR1 KGHDR and CDR2 SFDVKD. The CDR3 protein is CATSMKSRDYEQCF. The CDR3 nucleotides are TGTGCCACCAGTATGAAATCAAGAGACTACGAGCAGTGCTTC.

This clonotype was seen at least ten times. This chain links TRBV19 with TRBJ1-6; D unresolved. V was pared by 5 bases and J by 5 bases, with 10 bases between. The germline gives CDR1 LNHDA, CDR2 SQIVND (reference sequence). The CDR3 has 14 amino acids. CDR3 amino acids: CASSVTGNNSPLHF. The CDR3, as DNA: TGTGCCAGTAGTGTGACGGGTAATAATTCACCCCTCCACTTT.

J is TRBJ2-2 and V is TRBV5-1, with D perhaps TRBD2 (5 bases). This CDR3 comprises 15 residues. Deletions cut 1 base from V and 3 bases from J, with 10 bases between. Germline V gene data show CDR1 as SGHRS and CDR2 as YFSETQ. The CDR3 loop reads CASSLRSGDTGELFF. DNA for the CDR3: TGCGCCAGCAGCTTGAGGTCCGGGGACACCGGGGAGCTGTTTTTT.

This clonotype has ten or more counts. The CDR3 protein is CSARDHQGLAYEQYF. CDR3 sequence (DNA): TGCAGTGCTAGAGATCACCAGGGGCTGGCCTACGAGCAGTACTTC. The rearrangement joins TRBV20-1 to TRBJ2-7; D possibly corresponds to TRBD1 (6 bases). The length of the CDR3 is 15 residues. Trimming removed 0 bases from V and 2 bases from J, with 14 bases in between. From germline, CDR1 is DFQATT and CDR2 SNEGSKA (reference sequence).

This clonotype appeared a few times. This chain connects TRBV19 to TRBJ2-6; TRBD1 might be the D (6 bases). The CDR3 has 16 amino acids. Germline loops: CDR1 LNHDA, CDR2 SQIVND (reference sequence). Trimming cost V 3 bases and J 0 bases, with 9 bases left between them. DNA of the CDR3: TGTGCCAGTAGTATCGGACAGCTCTCTGGGGCCAACGTCCTGACTTTC. This codes for CASSIGQLSGANVLTF.

This clonotype was seen repeatedly, ten times or more. The chain combines TRBV6-2 or TRBV6-3 with TRBJ2-2; 9 positions agree with TRBD2. V was clipped by 0 bases and J by 7 bases; unmatched bases: 9. Germline CDR1 reads MNHEY; CDR2 reads SVGEGT. The CDR3 is 17 amino acids. In DNA, the CDR3 is TGTGCCAGCAGTTACTCGGGGAGCGGGAGGTTACACGGGGAGCTGTTTTTT. Amino acid sequence: CASSYSGSGRLHGELFF.

This clonotype came up many times. J is TRBJ1-1 and V is TRBV20-1; the match to TRBD1 covers 7 bases. This CDR3 is built from 13 residues. V lost 3 bases, J lost 4 bases, and 5 bases stayed unmatched. Germline lookup yields CDR1 DFQATT and CDR2 SNEGSKA (reference sequence). This CDR3 reads CSARRGLGTEAFF. The DNA for the CDR3 is TGCAGTGCTAGGAGGGGGCTCGGCACTGAAGCTTTCTTT.

This chain connects TRBV25-1 to TRBJ2-2; 11 positions match TRBD2. CDR1 MGHDK and CDR2 SYGVNS come from the germline V gene. CDR3 length equals 15 residues. J lost 5 bases, V lost 4 bases, and 3 bases had no gene match. CDR3 in amino acids: CASSAGTSGTGELFF. CDR3 DNA: TGTGCCAGCAGTGCAGGGACTAGCGGTACCGGGGAGCTGTTTTTT.

Of note for this clonotype: An end of the junction does not agree with germline; a read error may underlie this. V is TRBV18 and J is TRBJ2-7, with a weak D call TRBD2 (6 bases). The V gene's germline CDR1 is KGHSH and CDR2 LQKENI. The CDR3 consists of 13 residues. The CDR3, as DNA: TGTGCCAGCTCATCGGGCCCCTCGGGGGAGCTGTACTTC. Protein sequence: CASSSGPSGELYF.

On this clonotype itself: A clone one base away is much larger, so this may be a read error. The DNA for the CDR3 is TGTGCCAGCAGTGCGGTCAGGGGCTCTGGGGCCTACGTCCTGACTTTC. Translating it yields CASSAVRGSGAYVLTF. The chain carries TRBV2 and TRBJ2-6; a possible D gene is TRBD1 (6 bases). This CDR3 is built from 16 residues. Germline CDR1 is SNHLY and CDR2 is FYNNEI. Combining the CDR3 with reference TRBV2 and TRBJ2-6 gives the whole variable domain EPEVTQTPSHQVTQMGQEVILRCVPISNHLYFYWYRQILGQKVEFLVSFYNNEISEKSEIFDDQFSVERPDGSNFTLKIRSTKLEDSAMYFCASSAVRGSGAYVLTFGAGSRLTVL.

Remarks on this clonotype: Just one base apart from a much larger clone, this may be a read error. The V gene is TRBV5-1, the J gene TRBJ2-7; 7 nucleotides align to TRBD2. The germline CDR1 and CDR2 sequences are SGHRS and YFSETQ. The CDR3 sequence is 13 residues long. J was trimmed by 7 bases and V by 4 bases; bases with no gene match: 8. The chain's CDR3 is CASSPREAGEQYF. The DNA for the CDR3 is TGCGCCAGCAGCCCCAGGGAAGCGGGGGAGCAGTACTTC.

This clonotype appeared a few times. This chain uses TRBV20-1 with TRBJ2-7; TRBD2 matches 9 bases. The CDR3 runs to 13 residues. Germline CDR1 DFQATT, CDR2 SNEGSKA (reference sequence). For the CDR3, the DNA is TGCAGCACCAGCGGGGGGAGCTCCTACGAGCAGTACTTC. Its protein is CSTSGGSSYEQYF.

This clonotype was observed at least ten times. This chain uses TRBV27 with TRBJ1-5; weak D call: TRBD1 (5 bases). The CDR3 is 13 amino acids. Trimming took off 3 bases at V and 8 bases at J, with 11 bases between the two ends. The germline CDR1 and CDR2 sequences are MNHEY and SMNVEV (reference sequence). CDR3 sequence: CASSLIRDEPQHF. CDR3 bases: TGTGCCAGCAGTTTGATCAGGGATGAGCCCCAGCATTTT.

Ten or more counts support this clonotype. The chain combines TRBV6-1 with TRBJ1-1; no definite D call. Trimming pared 2 bases from V and 1 base from J, leaving 14 bases between. This CDR3 spans 16 amino acids. Germline lookup yields CDR1 MNHNS and CDR2 SASEGT. The CDR3 spells CASSETISPRNTEAFF. In nucleotides, the CDR3 is TGTGCCAGCAGTGAAACAATTAGCCCACGGAACACTGAAGCTTTCTTT.

This clonotype was observed at least ten times. The rearrangement links TRBV12-3 or TRBV12-4 to TRBJ2-5; D uncertain. The CDR3 spans 12 residues. The V end was cut by 6 bases, the J end by 5 bases, with 10 bases between. DNA of the CDR3: TGTGCCAGCAGCCCCGGCCGGGAGACCCAGTACTTC. Translating gives CASSPGRETQYF.

This clonotype was observed a handful of times. A much larger clone differs by one base, so this may be a read error. This chain uses TRBV12-3 or TRBV12-4 with TRBJ2-2, with TRBD1 matching 8 bases. This CDR3 region has 14 residues. The CDR3 DNA sequence: TGTGCCAGCCGGACAGGGCTGAGCACCGGGGAGCTGTGTTTT. Translated, it gives CASRTGLSTGELCF.

The table lists this clonotype with many counts. The chain uses TRBV7-3 and TRBJ2-7; possible D gene TRBD1, 6 bases. This CDR3 is built from 15 residues. The V gene's germline CDR1 is SGHTA and CDR2 FQGTGA. Trimming took off 5 bases at V and 0 bases at J, with 14 bases between the two ends. The CDR3 DNA sequence: TGTGCCAGCAGCCCCGGGACATTTACCTCCTACGAGCAGTACTTC. Protein: CASSPGTFTSYEQYF.

This clonotype was picked up many times. At one boundary the junction diverges from the germline segment, which might be a read error. This rearrangement joins TRBV6-4 to TRBJ1-5; 7 bases map to TRBD1. The germline V gene encodes CDR1 MRHNA and CDR2 SNTAGT. The CDR3 is 13 residues long. This CDR3 is CANDRDSNQPRHF. The CDR3 bases are TGTGCCAACGACAGGGATAGCAATCAGCCCCGGCATTTT.

The CDR3 coding sequence is TGTGCCAGCAGTTATCAGGGGGCGGGTCAGCCCCAGCATTTT. Protein sequence: CASSYQGAGQPQHF. The chain employs TRBV6-5 and TRBJ1-5, with 8 positions matching TRBD1. Germline V gene lookup returns CDR1 MNHEY and CDR2 SVGAGI. The CDR3 has 14 residues. V shed 3 bases, J shed 6 bases, and the junction held 4 bases outside the gene matches.

A note on this clonotype: Being one base from a much bigger clone, this may be a read error. The chain links TRBV28 to TRBJ1-2, with D unclear. The V end lost 4 bases, the J end lost 7 bases, and 10 bases lay between the germline ends. CDR3 length: 12 amino acids. CDR1 is MDHEN and CDR2 is SYDVKM in the germline V gene. This chain's CDR3 is CASSSWAGGYTF. The CDR3 DNA reads TGTGCCAGCAGTTCCTGGGCGGGTGGCTACACCTTC.

This clonotype was seen many times. The chain couples TRBV27 to TRBJ1-5, with unresolved D. This CDR3 region has 13 residues. Trimming removed 2 bases from V and 6 bases from J, with 8 bases in between. Per germline, CDR1 MNHEY and CDR2 SMNVEV (reference sequence). CDR3 loop: CASSLKRAQPQHF. DNA for the CDR3: TGTGCCAGCAGTTTAAAAAGGGCTCAGCCCCAGCATTTT.